Listed here are 15 T cell receptor beta chains from one sample, sequenced in a study of T cells in Graves' hyperthyroidism and ophthalmopathy. RNA transcripts yielded amplified TCR beta CDR3 regions. A set of HTBI primers served as the primers for a first-round RT-PCR of the TCR CDR3. Each CDR3 protein is one row after TCRdb ran MiXCR on the multiplex PCR reads. The sample lists hundreds of thousands of distinct CDR3 sequences, around 14% occurring once. Sequenced: blood. All receptors come from a woman in her 30s with Graves' hyperthyroidism that later progressed to Graves' ophthalmopathy.

The rearrangement links TRBV7-9 to TRBJ1-1; possibly TRBD1 for D (5 bases). This CDR3 comprises 13 residues. Per the germline V gene, CDR1 is SEHNR and CDR2 is FQNEAQ (reference sequence). V was clipped by 8 bases and J by 1 base, with 11 bases between them. This chain's CDR3 is CASYPTENTEAFF. The CDR3 DNA reads TGTGCCAGCTATCCGACAGAGAACACTGAAGCTTTCTTT.

Notes on this clonotype: This may arise from a read error, as a much more abundant clone is one base away. The chain recombines TRBV10-3 with TRBJ2-1; 9 nucleotides line up with TRBD1. The CDR3 length is 15 residues. Germline V CDR1 and CDR2: ENHRY, SYGVKD. The CDR3 sequence is CAIRDTGGSYNEQVF. CDR3 DNA: TGTGCCATCAGGGATACAGGGGGCAGTTACAATGAGCAGGTCTTC.

In this sample, this clonotype turned up many times. The V call is TRBV6-1, the J call TRBJ2-7, with 7 bases aligning to TRBD1. This CDR3 comprises 11 residues. The V and J ends lost 5 bases and 12 bases, in that order; junction bases with no gene match: 7. Germline V gene lookup returns CDR1 MNHNS and CDR2 SASEGT. As DNA, the CDR3 is TGTGCCAGCAGTTCTCAGGGGGATCGGTACTTC. Translation: CASSSQGDRYF.

For the CDR3, the DNA is TGCAGTGTTCTCAGACTAGCGGGAGGGTACGAGCAGTACTTC. It translates to CSVLRLAGGYEQYF. The genes are TRBV20-1 and TRBJ2-7, with 14 bases fitting TRBD2. V shed 7 bases, J shed 4 bases, and the junction held 6 bases outside the gene matches. This CDR3 has 14 amino acids. Per germline, CDR1 DFQATT and CDR2 SNEGSKA (reference sequence).

The table lists this clonotype with a few counts. V usage is TRBV20-1 and J usage is TRBJ2-1; 7 bases line up with TRBD2. The closer fit of TRBJ2-7 to the DNA end suggests the J call may be wrong. Germline V gives CDR1 DFQATT, CDR2 SNEGSKA (reference sequence). CDR3 length: 13 residues. CDR3 sequence: CSAKRGSYNEQYF. DNA for the CDR3: TGCAGTGCGAAGCGGGGATCCTACAATGAGCAGTACTTC.

In its sample, this clonotype was seen many times. V is TRBV12-3 or TRBV12-4 and J is TRBJ1-4; D remains unclear. Trimming took off 6 bases at V and 5 bases at J, with 4 bases between the two ends. The CDR3 is 11 residues long. The CDR3 sequence: CASRQNEKLFF. The CDR3 DNA sequence: TGTGCCAGCAGACAAAATGAAAAACTGTTTTTT.

This clonotype has just a few counts. The chain has TRBV5-6 and TRBJ2-2, with D tentatively TRBD1 (5 bases). The germline V gene encodes CDR1 SGHDT and CDR2 YYEEEE. The CDR3 runs 15 residues. The V end lost 0 bases, the J end lost 1 base, and 7 bases lay between the germline ends. In DNA form, the CDR3 reads TGTGCCAGCAGCTTGGGACAGAAGAACACCGGGGAGCTGTTTTTT. Translation: CASSLGQKNTGELFF.

This clonotype was counted only a few times. This chain links TRBV20-1 with TRBJ2-7; 9 positions match TRBD2. V lost 3 bases and J lost 10; bases outside the gene matches: 16. CDR1 is DFQATT and CDR2 is SNEGSKA in the germline V gene (reference sequence). This CDR3 has 15 residues. The CDR3 coding sequence is TGCAGTGCTAGGGCGGGGCCTAGCGGGGTCCCCGGACAGTACTTC. Translation: CSARAGPSGVPGQYF.

There are many counts of this clonotype. The V call is TRBV18, the J call TRBJ1-2; D gene unclear. The V and J ends lost 0 bases and 8 bases respectively, with 10 bases between them. CDR1 is KGHSH and CDR2 is LQKENI in the germline V gene. There are 13 residues in the CDR3. For the CDR3, the DNA is TGTGCCAGCTCACCACCGGGATCCGAAGGCTACACCTTC. Encoded protein: CASSPPGSEGYTF.

The rearrangement joins TRBV7-8 to TRBJ2-7; possibly TRBD2 for D (7 bases). With 6 bases removed from V and 2 bases from J, the gap between germline ends came to 11 bases. Germline V gene lookup returns CDR1 SGHVS and CDR2 FQNEAQ. There are 13 residues in the CDR3. Here the CDR3 reads CASRQGGAYEQYF. CDR3 nucleotide sequence: TGTGCCAGCAGACAAGGGGGGGCCTACGAGCAGTACTTC.

This clonotype was picked up many times. The J gene is TRBJ2-2, the V gene TRBV3-1, with a weak D call TRBD1 (5 bases). V shed 4 bases and J shed 2 bases, with 8 bases lying between them. The CDR3 sequence is 14 residues long. Germline V gene lookup returns CDR1 LGHDT and CDR2 YNNKEL (reference sequence). The CDR3 reads CASSPRTNTGELFF. The CDR3 coding sequence is TGTGCCAGCAGCCCCCGGACAAACACCGGGGAGCTGTTTTTT.

This clonotype was observed at least ten times. The genes are TRBV27 and TRBJ2-1; 8 nucleotides align to TRBD2. The junction had 9 bases not matched to a gene; V was cut back by 7 bases and J by 7 bases. Germline values: CDR1 MNHEY, CDR2 SMNVEV (reference sequence). The CDR3 has 14 residues. The CDR3 DNA sequence: TGTGCCAGCATACTATCAGGGACTAGAAATGAGCAGTTCTTC. Residues: CASILSGTRNEQFF.

The table lists this clonotype with a few counts. The CDR3 is CSALDRVSNQPQHF. In nucleotides, the CDR3 is TGCAGTGCATTGGACAGGGTTAGCAATCAGCCCCAGCATTTT. This chain links TRBV20-1 with TRBJ1-5; 8 positions match TRBD1. The CDR3 extends over 14 amino acids. Germline CDR1 DFQATT, CDR2 SNEGSKA (reference sequence). V lost 6 bases and J lost 0; bases outside the gene matches: 4.

This clonotype occurred many times. The chain combines TRBV7-8 with TRBJ1-2, with D possibly being TRBD1 (5 bases). The germline V gene has CDR1 SGHVS and CDR2 FQNEAQ. Deletions cut 5 bases from V and 4 bases from J, with 14 bases between. This CDR3 comprises 14 residues. The CDR3 bases are TGTGCCAGCAGCCCGCAGACAGCTTCCTATGGCTACACCTTC. It translates to CASSPQTASYGYTF.

The chain carries TRBV9 and TRBJ2-2, with D maybe TRBD2 (6 bases). The CDR3 has 15 residues. The V end lost 5 bases, the J end lost 6 bases, and 17 bases lay between the germline ends. Germline V gene sequence: CDR1 SGDLS, CDR2 YYNGEE. For the CDR3, the DNA is TGTGCCAGCAGAGGGCGGGACCCTGGAGCCGGGGAGCTGTTTTTT. The encoded protein is CASRGRDPGAGELFF.